Following are 9 T cell receptor beta chains from one sample sequenced in a study of shared clonotypes between healthy human individuals. Sequenced by immunoSEQ multiplex PCR; TCRdb stores in-frame clones only, minus some. The sample carries about 700,000 clones, approximately 79% recorded once. Sequenced: memory CD4+ T cells sorted from blood. Stated subset: CD45RA-negative fraction. Receptors were obtained from a woman under 40 in good health.

This clone has a handful of counts. The rearrangement links TRBV5-8 to TRBJ2-7; a possible D gene is TRBD2 (6 bases). V was pared by 1 base and J by 7 bases, with 12 bases between. The germline CDR1 and CDR2 sequences are SGHTS and YDEGEE. The CDR3 contains 13 residues. The CDR3 here is CASSLIGAGEQYF. DNA of the CDR3: TGTGCCAGCAGCTTGATCGGGGCGGGAGAGCAGTACTTC. The full variable domain, completed using reference TRBV5-8 and TRBJ2-7, is EAGVTQSPTHLIKTRGQQATLRCSPISGHTSVYWYQQALGLGLQFLLWYDEGEERNRGNFPPRFSGRQFPNYSSELNVNALELEDSALYLCASSLIGAGEQYFGPGTRLTVT.

The genes are TRBV7-9 and TRBJ2-1; TRBD2 matches at 11 bases. The germline V gene has CDR1 SEHNR and CDR2 FQNEAQ (reference sequence). CDR3 size: 19 residues. The ends lost 0 bases at V and 7 bases at J; junction bases unmatched: 14. The CDR3, as DNA: TGTGCCAGCAGCTTAGCGTTCAATAGCGGGAGGGGGGTAAGGAATGAGCAGTTCTTC. Its translation: CASSLAFNSGRGVRNEQFF.

The chain combines TRBV28 with TRBJ2-1, with 7 bases matching TRBD2. V lost 0 bases and J lost 10; bases outside the gene matches: 6. CDR1 and CDR2 (germline): MDHEN, SYDVKM. The CDR3 runs to 14 residues. CDR3 sequence: CASSLWAAGREQFF. The CDR3 region has the DNA TGTGCCAGCAGTTTATGGGCGGCCGGGAGGGAGCAGTTCTTC.

The sample holds many counts of this clone. In the same sample, other DNA sequences code for this CDR3. The CDR3 region is CASSPRGSNQPQHF. The CDR3 DNA follows: TGTGCCAGCAGTCCCAGGGGGAGCAATCAGCCCCAGCATTTT. This chain links TRBV28 with TRBJ1-5; 7 bases are shared with TRBD1. Per the germline V gene, CDR1 is MDHEN and CDR2 is SYDVKM. The V segment lost 5 bases and the J segment 1 base; nucleotides outside the gene matches: 2. This CDR3 is 14 amino acids long.

V and J are TRBV9 and TRBJ1-1; D is unclear. Trimming removed 0 bases from V and 4 bases from J, with 10 bases in between. The CDR3 has 14 residues. Germline lookup yields CDR1 SGDLS and CDR2 YYNGEE. In nucleotides, the CDR3 is TGTGCCAGCAGCGTAGTCAGCTACGGCACTGAAGCTTTCTTT. Its protein product is CASSVVSYGTEAFF. Looking up the rest from reference TRBV9 and TRBJ1-1 gives the full variable domain: DSGVTQTPKHLITATGQRVTLRCSPRSGDLSVYWYQQSLDQGLQFLIQYYNGEERAKGNILERFSAQQFPDLHSELNLSSLELGDSALYFCASSVVSYGTEAFFGQGTRLTVV.

As concerns this clone: A much larger clone differs by one base, so this may be a read error. The sample contains more than one DNA sequence encoding this CDR3. The chain combines TRBV11-2 with TRBJ2-1, with 7 nucleotides matching TRBD2. This CDR3 spans 15 amino acids. Germline V lookup: CDR1 SGHAT, CDR2 FQNNGV. J was trimmed by 0 bases and V by 1 base; bases with no gene match: 0. CDR3 bases: TGTGCCAGCAGCTTAGGCGGGAGCTCCTACAATGAGCAGTTCTTC. This codes for CASSLGGSSYNEQFF.

V usage is TRBV27 and J usage is TRBJ2-3, with D perhaps being TRBD1 or TRBD2 (5 bases each). Per germline, CDR1 MNHEY and CDR2 SMNVEV (reference sequence). Trimming removed 8 bases at V and 3 bases at J, with 27 bases between. This CDR3 region has 18 residues. CDR3 sequence reads: CASAIGQGRGGWTDTQYF. DNA for the CDR3: TGTGCCAGCGCGATCGGGCAGGGCCGGGGTGGTTGGACAGATACGCAGTATTTT.

The V and J genes are TRBV5-1 and TRBJ2-1; D is possibly TRBD1 (6 bases). Germline V CDR1 and CDR2: SGHRS, YFSETQ. The CDR3 has 12 residues. Trimming removed 2 bases from V and 12 bases from J, with 12 bases in between. The CDR3 spells CASSLGQTRQFF. The CDR3 nucleotides are TGCGCCAGCAGCTTAGGACAGACAAGGCAGTTCTTC.

V usage is TRBV6-1 and J usage is TRBJ1-2; 9 bases line up with TRBD1. Trimming took 6 bases from V and 8 from J; bases not matched to a gene: 10. The CDR3 runs 14 residues. Germline V gene data show CDR1 as MNHNS and CDR2 as SASEGT. The CDR3, as DNA: TGTGCCAGCAGCTTCGTCCCGGGACAGGGAGGCTACACCTTC. It encodes CASSFVPGQGGYTF.